The TCR beta chain under discussion was sequenced for a study of chemoradiotherapy in HPV16-positive cancers. This CDR3 region has 16 residues. The germline CDR1 and CDR2 sequences are SGHAT and FQNNGV. J was trimmed by 6 bases and V by 0 bases; bases with no gene match: 5. Study-wide findings and caveats: HPV-responsive T-cell expansion during chemoradiotherapy was linked to improved recurrence-free survival in HPV16-positive patients. Only a couple of HPV16-positive patients supplied the functional HPV-specificity definition.

TCRdb's copy holds only in-frame clones and misses some; the assay was immunoSEQ multiplex PCR. The profile covers approximately 8,300 clones, with around 88% appearing a single time and around 15% taken by the ten largest. Worth noting for this clone: No antigen is known for it.

Samples were taken several times over chemoradiotherapy. This chain connects TRBV11-2 to TRBJ2-1; 10 bases are a match to TRBD1. This TCR was recovered from a human donor with HPV-associated anogenital cancer. The sample was blood, taken from a patient who underwent chemoradiotherapy. The CDR3: CASSLEGQGYGNEQFF. CDR3 DNA: TGTGCCAGCAGCTTAGAGGGACAGGGGTATGGCAATGAGCAGTTCTTC.